The subject of this entry is one T cell receptor (beta chain). Germline assignment: CDR1 MNHEY and CDR2 SVGAGI. Trimming cost V 0 bases and J 5 bases, with 7 bases left between them. The CDR3 consists of 14 residues. The data were produced by immunoSEQ multiplex PCR, yet TCRdb's version contains in-frame clones alone and is incomplete. The table shows about 80,000 clones, with 90% to 95% occurring only once. The record originates from a study of technical replicates of blood from a handful of donors. This receptor was obtained from a human donor in good health. Sequencing was done on a sample of T cells isolated from PBMCs. The rearrangement uses TRBV6-5 and TRBJ1-4; the D is unclear. In DNA form, the CDR3 reads TGTGCCAGCAGTTACTCAGGAGAGAATGAAAAACTGTTTTTT. It is translated as CASSYSGENEKLFF.